In this sample, the clone carrying this TCR beta chain turned up a few times. Its antigen is not known. These data originate in a study of cytomegalovirus exposure and HLA in healthy donors. The PCR ran on 60 Vbeta and 13 Jbeta primers. Method: immunoSEQ multiplex PCR; TCRdb's copy keeps in-frame clones and lacks some. Of 200,000 or so clones listed, less than 85% are singletons. Overall study results and limits: The authors later found most CMV-associated TCR beta chains appeared HLA-restricted. In a later analysis, at a false discovery rate of 0.05, 16,951 TCR beta sequences matched HLA alleles. What a later analysis reportedly showed was that an Asian-associated ancestry cluster had fewer N-insertions than the approximately 700-donor mean.

Sequenced sample: PBMCs. This TCR was sampled from a man aged 18 to 29 in good health and CMV-seronegative.

CDR3: CASSFGLAGSTDTQYF. The CDR3 bases are TGCGCCAGCAGCTTCGGACTAGCGGGAAGCACAGATACGCAGTATTTT. This rearrangement joins TRBV5-1 to TRBJ2-3, with TRBD2 identical over 12 bases. This CDR3 is 16 amino acids long. Trimming took 2 bases from V and 0 from J; bases not matched to a gene: 1. Looked up from germline, CDR1 is SGHRS and CDR2 is YFSETQ.